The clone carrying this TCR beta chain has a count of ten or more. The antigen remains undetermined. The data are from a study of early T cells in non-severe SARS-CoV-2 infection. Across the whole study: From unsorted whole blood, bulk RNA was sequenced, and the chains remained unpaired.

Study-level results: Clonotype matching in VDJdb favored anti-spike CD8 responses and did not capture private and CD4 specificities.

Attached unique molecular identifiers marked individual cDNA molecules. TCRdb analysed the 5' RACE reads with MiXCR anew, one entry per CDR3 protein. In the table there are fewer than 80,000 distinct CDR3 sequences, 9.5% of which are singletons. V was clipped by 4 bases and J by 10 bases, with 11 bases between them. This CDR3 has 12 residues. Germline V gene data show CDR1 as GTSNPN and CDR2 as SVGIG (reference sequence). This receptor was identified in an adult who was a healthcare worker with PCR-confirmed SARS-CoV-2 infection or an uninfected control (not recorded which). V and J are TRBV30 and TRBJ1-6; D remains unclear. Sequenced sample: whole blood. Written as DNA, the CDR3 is TGTGCCTGGACTGGAGGGCCATCACCCCTCCACTTT. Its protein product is CAWTGGPSPLHF.